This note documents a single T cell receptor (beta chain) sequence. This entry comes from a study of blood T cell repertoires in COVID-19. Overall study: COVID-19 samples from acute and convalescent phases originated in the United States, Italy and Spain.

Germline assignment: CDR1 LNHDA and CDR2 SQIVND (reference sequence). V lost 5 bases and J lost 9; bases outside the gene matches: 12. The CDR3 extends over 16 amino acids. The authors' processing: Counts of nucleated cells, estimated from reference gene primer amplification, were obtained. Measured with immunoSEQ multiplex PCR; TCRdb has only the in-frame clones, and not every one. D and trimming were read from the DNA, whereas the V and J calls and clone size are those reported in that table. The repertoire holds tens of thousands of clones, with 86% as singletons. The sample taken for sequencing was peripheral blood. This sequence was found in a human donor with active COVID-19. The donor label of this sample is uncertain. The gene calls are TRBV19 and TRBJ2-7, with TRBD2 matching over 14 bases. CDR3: CASSSPRLAGGLRQYF. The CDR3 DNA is TGTGCCAGTAGTTCCCCCCGACTAGCGGGAGGGCTACGGCAGTACTTC.